This T cell receptor (beta chain) originates from a study of CD8 T cells in ankylosing spondylitis. Study observations and caveats: Disease-linked clones were reportedly significantly enriched in matched ankylosing spondylitis synovial fluid. Peripheral blood held disease-linked clones only at relatively low frequency, and these were CD8+. A TCR beta motif made of several highly homologous variants seemed typical of ankylosing spondylitis blood.

Notes on this clonotype: The antigen remains undetermined.

V shed 5 bases and J shed 2 bases, with 19 bases lying between them. Germline V lookup: CDR1 MNHEY, CDR2 SVGAGI. The CDR3 is made up of 16 amino acids. TCRdb fed the 5' RACE reads into MiXCR, producing one record per CDR3 protein. The sample yields around 250,000 distinct CDR3 sequences, roughly a tenth seen once. This TCR was sampled from a male donor with ankylosing spondylitis or in good health (not recorded which). Sequencing input: blood, either unsorted or a sorted T cell fraction (not recorded which). The genes are TRBV6-5 and TRBJ2-7; perhaps TRBD1 as D (6 bases). DNA for the CDR3: TGTGCCAGCAGTCACACAGCCCGGGACACTACCTACGAGCAGTACTTC. It yields the protein CASSHTARDTTYEQYF.